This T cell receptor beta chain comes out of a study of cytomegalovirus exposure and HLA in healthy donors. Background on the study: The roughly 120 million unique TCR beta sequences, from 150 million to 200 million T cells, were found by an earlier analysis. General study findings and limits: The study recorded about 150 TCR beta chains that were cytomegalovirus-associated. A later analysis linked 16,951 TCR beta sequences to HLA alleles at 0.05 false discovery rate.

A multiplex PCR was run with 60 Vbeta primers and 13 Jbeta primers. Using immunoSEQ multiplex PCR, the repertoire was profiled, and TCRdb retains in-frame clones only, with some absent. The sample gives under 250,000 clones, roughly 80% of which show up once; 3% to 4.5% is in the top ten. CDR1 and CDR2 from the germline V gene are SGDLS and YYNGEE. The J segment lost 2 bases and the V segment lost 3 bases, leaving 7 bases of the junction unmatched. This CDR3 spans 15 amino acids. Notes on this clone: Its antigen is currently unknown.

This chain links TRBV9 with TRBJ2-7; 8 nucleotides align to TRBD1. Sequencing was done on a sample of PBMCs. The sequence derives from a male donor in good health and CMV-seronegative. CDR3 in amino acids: CASSASPGQAYEQYF. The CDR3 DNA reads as TGTGCCAGCAGCGCCAGTCCGGGACAGGCCTACGAGCAGTACTTC.